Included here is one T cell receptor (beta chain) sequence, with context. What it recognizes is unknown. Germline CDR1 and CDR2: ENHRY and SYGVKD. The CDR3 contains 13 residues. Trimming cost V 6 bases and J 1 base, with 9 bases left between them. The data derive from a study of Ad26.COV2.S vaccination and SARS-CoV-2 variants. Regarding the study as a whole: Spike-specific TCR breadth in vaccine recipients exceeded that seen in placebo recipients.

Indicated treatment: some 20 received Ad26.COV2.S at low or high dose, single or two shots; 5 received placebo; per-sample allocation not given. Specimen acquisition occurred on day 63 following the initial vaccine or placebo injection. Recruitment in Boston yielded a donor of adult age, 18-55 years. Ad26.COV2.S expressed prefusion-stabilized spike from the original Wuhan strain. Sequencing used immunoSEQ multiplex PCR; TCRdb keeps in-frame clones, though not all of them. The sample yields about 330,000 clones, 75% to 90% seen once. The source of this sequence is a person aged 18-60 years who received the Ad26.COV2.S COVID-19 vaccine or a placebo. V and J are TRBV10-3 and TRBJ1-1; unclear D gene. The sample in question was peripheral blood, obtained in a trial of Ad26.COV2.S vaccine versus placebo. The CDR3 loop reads CAIRRSSNTEAFF. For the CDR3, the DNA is TGTGCCATCAGGAGGAGTTCGAACACTGAAGCTTTCTTT.